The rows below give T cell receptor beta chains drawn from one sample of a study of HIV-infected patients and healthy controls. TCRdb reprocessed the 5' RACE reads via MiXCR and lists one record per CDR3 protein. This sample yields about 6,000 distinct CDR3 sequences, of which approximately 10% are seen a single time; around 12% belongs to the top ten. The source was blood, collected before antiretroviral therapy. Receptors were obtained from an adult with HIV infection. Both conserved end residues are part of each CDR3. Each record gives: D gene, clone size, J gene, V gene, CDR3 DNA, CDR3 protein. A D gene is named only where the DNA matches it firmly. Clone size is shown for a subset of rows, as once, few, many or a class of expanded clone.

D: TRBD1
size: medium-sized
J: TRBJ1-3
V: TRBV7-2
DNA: TGTGCCAGCAGCCGTACGGGACAGGGTCGAAACACCATATATTTT
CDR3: CASSRTGQGRNTIYF

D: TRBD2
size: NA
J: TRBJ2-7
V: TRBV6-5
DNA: TGTGCCAGCAGTTACGGACTAGCGGGGGGGTATGAGCAGTACTTC
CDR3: CASSYGLAGGYEQYF

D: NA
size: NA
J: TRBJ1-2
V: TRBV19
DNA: TGTGCCAGTAGGGACGGCCTAGGCTACACCTTC
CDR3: CASRDGLGYTF

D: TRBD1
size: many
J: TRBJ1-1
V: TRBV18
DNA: TGTGCCAGCTCACCAGGAAGGACAGGGGGGACTGAAGCTTTCTTT
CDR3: CASSPGRTGGTEAFF

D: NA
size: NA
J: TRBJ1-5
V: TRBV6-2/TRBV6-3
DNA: TGTGCCAGCAGTTCTTCTGAAGGTTTGGATCAGCCCCAGCATTTT
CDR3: CASSSSEGLDQPQHF

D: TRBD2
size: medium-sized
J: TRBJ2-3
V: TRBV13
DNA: TGTGCCAGCAGCACACTAGCGGGGGGCATAGATACGCAGTATTTT
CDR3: CASSTLAGGIDTQYF

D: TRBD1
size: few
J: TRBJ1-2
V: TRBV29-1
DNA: TGCAGCGTTGAAGCCGGGACAGGGGGCGGATCTGGCTACACCTTC
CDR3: CSVEAGTGGGSGYTF

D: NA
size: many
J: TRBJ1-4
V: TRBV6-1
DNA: TGTGCCAGCAGTGATGGGAAGCGGAGTGAAAAACTGTTTTTT
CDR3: CASSDGKRSEKLFF

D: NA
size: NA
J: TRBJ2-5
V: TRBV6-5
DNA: TGTGCCAGCAGTCATTTGGGGGAAGAGACCCAGTACTTC
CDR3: CASSHLGEETQYF

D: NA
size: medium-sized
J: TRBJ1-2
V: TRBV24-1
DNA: TGTGCCACCAGTGATTTGACCCGACCGGGAGATAACTATGGCTACACCTTC
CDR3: CATSDLTRPGDNYGYTF

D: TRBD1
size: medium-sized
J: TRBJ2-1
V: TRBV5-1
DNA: TGCGCCAGCAGCTTGGCCTCGGACAGGCCACGTGATGAGCAGTTCTTC
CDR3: CASSLASDRPRDEQFF

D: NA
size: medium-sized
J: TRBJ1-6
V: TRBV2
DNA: TGTGCCAGCAGAAGTGGGGGTTTGTCCTATAATTCACCCCTCCACTTT
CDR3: CASRSGGLSYNSPLHF

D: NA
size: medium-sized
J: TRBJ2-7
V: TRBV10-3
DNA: TGTGCCATCAGGACCCAGGGAGAGCAGTACTTC
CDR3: CAIRTQGEQYF

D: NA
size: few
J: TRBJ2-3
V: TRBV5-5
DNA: TGTGCCAGCAGCTTCGGGACTCACATTACGCAGTATTTT
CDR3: CASSFGTHITQYF

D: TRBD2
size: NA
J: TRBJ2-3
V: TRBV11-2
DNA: TGTGCCAGCAGCTTAGAGCGGGGGGGAGATACGCAGTATTTT
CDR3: CASSLERGGDTQYF

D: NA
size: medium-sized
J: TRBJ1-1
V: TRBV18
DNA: TGTGCCAGCTCATTGACTAGGGGGGCGGACACTGAAGCTTTCTTT
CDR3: CASSLTRGADTEAFF

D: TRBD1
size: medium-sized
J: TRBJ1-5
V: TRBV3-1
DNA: TGTGCCAGCAGCCAACAGACAGGGGGCAATCAGCCCCAGCATTTT
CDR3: CASSQQTGGNQPQHF

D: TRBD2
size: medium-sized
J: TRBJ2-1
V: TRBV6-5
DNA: TGTGCCAGCAGTTACGGGACTAGAAATGAGCAGTTCTTC
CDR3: CASSYGTRNEQFF

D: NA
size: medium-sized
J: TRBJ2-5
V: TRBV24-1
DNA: TGTGCCACCAGTTGGGGGCCGGGGACCCAGTACTTC
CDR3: CATSWGPGTQYF

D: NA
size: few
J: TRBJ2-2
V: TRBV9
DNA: TGTGCCAGCAGCGCGCGGGGGAGGACAGGAAACACCGGGGAGCTGTTTTTT
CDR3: CASSARGRTGNTGELFF